The clone carrying this TCR beta chain was observed many times. Its specificity is unknown. These data belong to a study of CD8 T cells in ankylosing spondylitis. Study-wide findings and caveats: Clones linked to the disease showed a CD8+ phenotype. They occurred at relatively low frequencies in peripheral blood. For ankylosing spondylitis blood, a TCR beta motif of several highly homologous variants appeared characteristic. Reportedly, significant enrichment of disease-linked clones occurred in matched ankylosing spondylitis synovial fluid.

The CDR3 totals 16 residues. V dropped 2 bases and J dropped 7; count of bases not matched to a gene: 8. Germline V gene sequence: CDR1 MNHEY, CDR2 SVGAGI. Via MiXCR, TCRdb re-called the 5' RACE reads, giving one row per CDR3 protein. The sample lists under 950,000 distinct CDR3 sequences, roughly 19% seen once, with about 19% in the top ten. The TCR originated in a male donor with ankylosing spondylitis. The chain joins TRBV6-5 to TRBJ2-5; TRBD1 matches 12 bases. The sample was blood, either unsorted or a sorted T cell fraction (not recorded which). The CDR3 loop is CASSYTGTGGEGTQYF. CDR3 nucleotide sequence: TGTGCCAGCAGTTACACCGGGACAGGGGGCGAGGGGACCCAGTACTTC.